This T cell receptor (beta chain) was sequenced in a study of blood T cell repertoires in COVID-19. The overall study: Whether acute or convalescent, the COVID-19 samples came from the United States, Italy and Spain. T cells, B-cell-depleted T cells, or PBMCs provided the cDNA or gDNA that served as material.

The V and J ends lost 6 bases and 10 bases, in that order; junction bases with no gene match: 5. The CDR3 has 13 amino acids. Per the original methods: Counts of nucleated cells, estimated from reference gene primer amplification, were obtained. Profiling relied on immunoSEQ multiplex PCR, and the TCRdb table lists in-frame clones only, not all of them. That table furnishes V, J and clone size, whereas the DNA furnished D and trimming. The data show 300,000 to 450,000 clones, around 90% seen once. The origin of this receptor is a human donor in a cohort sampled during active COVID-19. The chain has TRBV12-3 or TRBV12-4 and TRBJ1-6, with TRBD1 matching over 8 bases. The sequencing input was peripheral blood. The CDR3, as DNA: TGTGCCAGCAGCCCTGGACAGGGCTCACCCCTCCACTTT. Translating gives CASSPGQGSPLHF.